The text below deals with one T cell receptor (beta chain). This specimen comes from a study of T cells after somatic rescue of genetic block. The protocol was immunoSEQ multiplex PCR, while the TCRdb copy is restricted to in-frame clones and leaves out a portion. This table has 65,000 to 70,000 clones, just under 95% appearing once. This CDR3 has 14 amino acids. V was trimmed by 2 bases and J by 1 base, leaving 8 bases between them. The germline V gene has CDR1 WNHNN and CDR2 SYGVQD (reference sequence). This TCR derives from a middle-aged man. V usage is TRBV10-1 and J usage is TRBJ1-1; D is undetermined. Material: peripheral blood mononuclear cells (PBMCs). The CDR3 DNA reads as TGCGCCAGCAGTGAGACGCAATCGAACACTGAAGCTTTCTTT. It codes for CASSETQSNTEAFF.